This T cell receptor (beta chain) is drawn from a study of cytomegalovirus exposure and HLA in healthy donors (dated by TCRdb to 2016 to 2017). Regarding the complete study: According to an earlier analysis of a few hundred of the donors, some 180 million T cells yielded 120 million or so unique TCR beta sequences and about 300 Gb of sequence data. To predict cytomegalovirus infection status, the study brought together high-throughput TCR immunosequencing, statistical association of individual TCRs with disease status, and machine learning. The number of typed donors differed by locus: roughly 629-630 for A, B, C, DRB1 and DQB1; about 520 for DQA1; roughly 600 for DPA1; and some 450 for DPB1. A later genetic analysis used genome-wide SNP genotypes for about 65% of the roughly 700 donors, treating that subset as a discovery cohort. On average, about 200,000 unique TCR beta nucleotide sequences were sequenced per donor among more than 350 genotyped donors of the cohort, with 15% to 20% of those sequences being non-productive. The aim of the study was to test whether cataloging public T cell receptors could identify signatures of past pathogen exposure. In an earlier analysis of 500 to 650 of the donors, high-throughput TCR beta sequencing was used to judge whether each TCR beta V gene segment behaved as functional or pseudogenic. Besides the first cohort of around 670 subjects, a separate validation cohort made up of 120 different subjects was used. A later analysis re-examined previously published TCR beta repertoires from roughly 650 donors and added high-resolution HLA genotyping to investigate patterns of TCR occurrence. Roughly 300 gigabases of sequencing data and approximately 85 million unique TCR sequences were included in an early release covering under 650 HLA-typed donors. Donor age, sex, ethnicity and CMV serostatus were collected together with the repertoire data. Of the approximately 400 genotyped donors, 65% to 90% fell in the genetic ancestry cluster associated with self-reported Caucasian donors. The study used immunosequencing to profile the T cell repertoires of 600 to 850 subjects and linked those repertoires to cytomegalovirus serostatus. Every discovery cohort repertoire had been produced on one sequencing platform. Roughly five DR-DQ haplotypes were handled as single units for association and clustering because linkage in the cohort was strong. In the later analysis, no new phenotypic data were used to find candidate immune exposures; instead, reliance was placed on TCR beta sequences and their occurrence across donors. Class I and class II HLA loci were covered by the typing at four-digit resolution. Summary of the overall study and its limitations: Correlated functional status among segregating V segments might be attributable to linkage disequilibrium, but an unknown experimental factor could not be ruled out. The sequencing pipeline was judged likely to have produced a cluster of highly shared sequence variants as a technical artifact. For the cohort, immune exposure information was limited to CMV serostatus. A further reported finding was that TCR beta sequences accurately predicted the HLA-A and HLA-B alleles for most subjects in the first cohort. Because counts were too low, 15 or so rarely observed V segments, including chromosome 9 orphons, were excluded from the earlier analysis of 587 of the donors. In a later analysis, TCR association rates were found to vary across HLA loci, with the most associated TCRs seen for DRB1 alleles and the fewest for HLA-C alleles. In a later genetic analysis, fewer N-insertions in productive TCRs were reported among donors in an Asian-associated ancestry cluster than the approximately 670-donor mean. According to the authors, the approach could potentially be generalized to other disease states and immunological phenotypes. Most TCR sequences were observed very rarely across donors, whereas some public TCRs were present in many individuals. A later analysis found that HLA-associated TCR beta chains were more clonally expanded and had lower generation probabilities than equally common non-associated chains. The 87-base-pair reads could not distinguish some IMGT-functional V segments, including TRBV6-2 and TRBV6-3, so those segments were excluded. In an earlier analysis of around 600 of the donors, most TCR beta V segments appeared in productive rearrangements about 87% or about 30% of the time, broadly matching IMGT annotations. In this cohort, only TCR beta chains were sequenced, and detectable features were limited by the absence of alpha or paired-chain data. The classifier was reported to diagnose cytomegalovirus status with high specificity and sensitivity in both the original cohort and the validation cohort. Because HLA typing was unavailable for some donors at each locus, only the typed subset was used in association tests. A later analysis reported that several top co-occurrence clusters appeared linked to parvovirus B19, influenza, CMV and Epstein-Barr virus. Most CMV-associated TCR beta chains appeared to be HLA-restricted in a later analysis, and the HLA associations seemed to be driven largely by CMV exposure. An association between a missense DCLRE1C variant and V-gene and J-gene trimming of TCR beta chains was found in a later genetic analysis and replicated in an independent cohort. When HLA alleles, especially DR and DQ, strongly co-occurred, attributing TCR associations to individual alleles was difficult. The study listed 150 to 200 TCR beta chains as associated with cytomegalovirus. A few of the identified cytomegalovirus-associated TCR beta chains were confirmed in vitro to be specific for cytomegalovirus antigens. Presence/absence analyses assumed roughly uniform sequencing depth across donors, an assumption that may not hold. At a false discovery rate of 0.05, a later analysis linked 16,000 or so TCR beta sequences to specific HLA alleles.

V is clipped by 1 base and J by 7 bases, and the sequence between their germline boundaries is 12 bases long. Counted from cysteine to phenylalanine, this CDR3 has 14 amino acids. Solely the CDR3 DNA is kept, with 42 bases framed from the first base. CDR1 SGHRS and CDR2 YFSETQ were looked up in the germline V gene. Libraries were prepared through the immunoSEQ multiplex PCR assay. For the multiplex PCR, a mixture combining 60 forward primers for TCR Vbeta segments and 13 reverse primers for TCR Jbeta segments was used. Amplification of the CDR3 region of rearranged TCR beta genes was performed with a multiplex PCR assay on genomic DNA. Amplified TCR beta libraries were sequenced as 87-base-pair reads on the Illumina HiSeq System. As for how the authors treated the data: A later analysis counted tens of millions of unique TCR beta chains across the 690 or so repertoires, and roughly 10 million of these chains were shared by at least two donors. A nearest-neighbor algorithm error-corrected the raw reads and collapsed the reads into unique sequences, merging closely related sequences to remove PCR and sequencing errors. Alignment of CDR3 sequences to IMGT reference sequences was used to assign V, D and J gene segments. For a sequence to be retained, at least a six-nucleotide match to both a V gene segment and a J gene segment was required. A rearrangement counted as productive if the CDR3 had no stop codons and remained in frame with V and J, and every other rearrangement counted as non-productive. CDR3 was defined according to IMGT convention as the region running from the second conserved V-encoded cysteine to the conserved J-encoded phenylalanine. Sequences without an unambiguous match to a single V gene segment were excluded from the earlier analysis of 500 to 700 of the donors. An earlier analysis of fewer than 750 of the donors classified V segments as functional when productive rearrangements were above 56.7% and as segregating when the standard deviation between donors was above 5%. A statistical classification framework was developed to diagnose cytomegalovirus status using the catalog of TCR beta chain sequences. In a later analysis, TCR nucleotide sequences were compared against IMGT/GENE-DB human TR gene sequences so that V and J genes could be assigned. The TCRdist pipeline was used in a later analysis to assign CDR3 sequences and most-parsimonious VDJ recombination scenarios. In a later analysis, each TCR beta chain was defined by its CDR3 amino acid sequence together with its V-gene family, and reads without a unique V-gene family were excluded. As a way to deal with suspected cross-contamination and a sequencing artifact, a later analysis dropped 500 to 700 nucleotide sequences that were highly shared and had low generation probability. For each public chain, a later analysis derived a clonal expansion index from normalized ranks of inferred template counts within each repertoire. Generation probabilities in a later analysis came from a VDJ recombination model fitted to out-of-frame rearrangements, and those results were checked against IGoR. Hypergeometric tests were used in a later analysis to score TCR-TCR, TCR-HLA and TCR-CMV co-occurrence, with a repertoire-size bias correction applied to the TCR pairs. To estimate false discovery rates, a later analysis permuted the HLA or CMV assignments 20 times. In a later analysis, co-occurring TCRs were grouped using DBSCAN, and TCRdist sequence similarity was added for clustering within HLA-allele-positive subsets. Co-occurrence clustering excluded repertoires with fewer than 30,000 or more than 120,000 public chains, plus five with anomalous nucleotide sharing. TCRdb re-hosts the immuneACCESS table, in-frame sequences only. Its copies lack some clones; in the studies checked, an unresolved V gene accounts for under half of them, and the cause for the rest is not known. The V and J calls and the clone size are those of that table, but D and trimming were determined from the DNA. For this sample the table gives 200,000 to 250,000 clones, of which around 80% were detected only once. Roughly 2.5% of the sample rests with the top ten.

This clone was seen more than once but under ten times. This clone's antigen is unknown. No much larger clone is present one base from it, and per-base qualities are unavailable. The cohort was made up of 500 to 800 healthy bone marrow donors. At the time of sampling, all cohort members were nominally healthy, though unrecorded immune exposures were likely present. The donor was CMV seropositive and was included in the group of 270 or so seropositive cohort members. Each donor provided a peripheral blood sample, and peripheral blood mononuclear cells were used for TCR beta sequencing. Genomic DNA extraction from the blood cell samples was performed with the Qiagen DNeasy Blood Extraction Kit.

This TCR derives from a woman in her fifties or sixties in good health and CMV-seropositive. The sample taken for sequencing was PBMCs. This receptor chain uses TRBV5-1 and TRBJ2-1; a tentative D match to TRBD1 spans 8 bases. DNA sequence: TGCGCCAGCAGCTTGACAGGGGGGGTTAATGAGCAGTTCTTC. It translates as CASSLTGGVNEQFF.